Presented here are 31 T cell receptor beta chains from one specimen sequenced in a study of beta chain features in type 1 diabetes. Expressed TCRB transcripts got sequenced, as all isolated RNA was reverse transcribed. Clones were read by immunoSEQ multiplex PCR, and TCRdb kept only the in-frame ones, dropping some. The repertoire consists of over 700,000 clones, with roughly 15% occurring once and the leading ten covering around 0.02%. The sample consisted of naive CD4+ T cells from blood. These receptors were taken from a woman aged 18-30 years in good health.

This CDR3 reads CASSPTALVDTYEQYF. The CDR3 nucleotides are TGTGCCAGCAGCCCTACCGCCTTGGTGGATACCTACGAGCAGTACTTC. V gene TRBV27 combines with J gene TRBJ2-7; D unresolved. The CDR3 extends over 16 amino acids. Per the germline V gene, CDR1 is MNHEY and CDR2 is SMNVEV (reference sequence). V was clipped by 6 bases and J by 2 bases, with 20 bases between them.

This clone was seen a handful of times. This chain connects TRBV7-2 to TRBJ1-1, with D maybe TRBD1 (5 bases). CDR1 is SGHTA and CDR2 is FQGNSA in the germline V gene. The CDR3 is 13 residues long. Trimming shortened V by 5 bases and J by 7 bases, and 14 bases separated the two germline ends. This chain's CDR3 is CASSLTGTYEAFF. The CDR3 DNA reads TGTGCCAGCAGCCTGACCGGGACGTATGAAGCTTTCTTT. Full variable domain (missing parts from reference TRBV7-2 and TRBJ1-1): GAGVSQSPSNKVTEKGKDVELRCDPISGHTALYWYRQSLGQGLEFLIYFQGNSAPDKSGLPSDRFSAERTGGSVSTLTIQRTQQEDSAVYLCASSLTGTYEAFFGQGTRLTVV.

This rearrangement joins TRBV7-2 to TRBJ1-1; D is possibly TRBD1 (5 bases). The CDR3 is made up of 13 amino acids. CDR1 and CDR2 from the germline V gene are SGHTA and FQGNSA. The V and J ends lost 6 bases and 1 base respectively, with 9 bases between them. CDR3 loop: CASSPTGNTEAFF. In DNA, the CDR3 is TGTGCCAGCAGTCCAACAGGGAACACTGAAGCTTTCTTT.

V is TRBV10-3 and J is TRBJ1-5; D remains unclear. V lost 1 base and J lost 9, with 10 bases in between. Germline loops: CDR1 ENHRY, CDR2 SYGVKD. The CDR3 is 13 residues long. The CDR3 DNA follows: TGTGCCATCAGTGAGTGGCCCTCCGGGCCCCAGCATTTT. Protein: CAISEWPSGPQHF.

The V call is TRBV5-1, the J call TRBJ1-2; a possible D gene is TRBD1 (5 bases). V lost 3 bases and J 4 bases, leaving 10 bases between the germline ends. The germline V gene encodes CDR1 SGHRS and CDR2 YFSETQ. The CDR3 is made up of 13 amino acids. The CDR3 DNA is TGCGCCAGCAGCTCCGGGACCCTCTATGGCTACACCTTC. Its protein product is CASSSGTLYGYTF.

The J gene is TRBJ2-2, the V gene TRBV7-2; D not resolved. Trimming stripped 5 bases from V and 6 bases from J, with 13 bases between. Germline lookup yields CDR1 SGHTA and CDR2 FQGNSA. The CDR3 totals 14 residues. In DNA form, the CDR3 reads TGTGCCAGCAGCCCCCAACCGAGGCCCGGGGAGCTGTTTTTT. This sequence encodes CASSPQPRPGELFF. The full variable domain, completed using reference TRBV7-2 and TRBJ2-2, is GAGVSQSPSNKVTEKGKDVELRCDPISGHTALYWYRQSLGQGLEFLIYFQGNSAPDKSGLPSDRFSAERTGGSVSTLTIQRTQQEDSAVYLCASSPQPRPGELFFGEGSRLTVL.

The rearrangement joins TRBV28 to TRBJ1-2; weak D call: TRBD1 (6 bases). The CDR3 has 12 amino acids. Germline V gene data show CDR1 as MDHEN and CDR2 as SYDVKM. The ends were cut back, 5 bases at V and 3 bases at J, with 7 bases in the middle. The CDR3 loop is CASSRQDYGYTF. CDR3 sequence (DNA): TGTGCCAGCAGTCGACAGGACTATGGCTACACCTTC.

This clone occurred a few times. This rearrangement joins TRBV7-9 to TRBJ2-5; a possible D gene is TRBD2 (5 bases). Deletions cut 2 bases from V and 5 bases from J, with 15 bases between. Germline V CDR1 and CDR2: SEHNR, FQNEAQ (reference sequence). This CDR3 contains 15 residues. The DNA of the CDR3 is TGTGCCAGCAGCTTATCGCTAGCTTCATGGGAGACCCAGTACTTC. As protein: CASSLSLASWETQYF.

The chain uses TRBV18 and TRBJ2-1, with 14 nucleotides matching TRBD2. The CDR3 loop spans 15 amino acids. Germline V gene data show CDR1 as KGHSH and CDR2 as LQKENI. V lost 5 bases and J lost 9; bases outside the gene matches: 6. CDR3 region: CASSSGLAGAGEQFF. CDR3 nucleotides: TGTGCCAGCTCATCGGGACTAGCGGGGGCGGGTGAGCAGTTCTTC. Complete variable domain (other parts from reference TRBV18 and TRBJ2-1): NAGVMQNPRHLVRRRGQEARLRCSPMKGHSHVYWYRQLPEEGLKFMVYLQKENIIDESGMPKERFSAEFPKEGPSILRIQQVVRGDSAAYFCASSSGLAGAGEQFFGPGTRLTVL.

This chain joins TRBV28 and TRBJ1-2, with 10 bases matching TRBD1. Germline CDR1 MDHEN, CDR2 SYDVKM. The CDR3 covers 16 residues. V gave up 5 bases and J gave up 6 bases; unmatched junction bases: 12. The CDR3 sequence: CASSTPGTGVFHGYTF. The CDR3 nucleotides read TGTGCCAGCAGTACCCCCGGGACAGGGGTATTCCATGGCTACACCTTC.

This rearrangement joins TRBV7-3 to TRBJ2-1, with 10 bases aligning to TRBD2. The V gene's germline CDR1 is SGHTA and CDR2 FQGTGA. With V trimmed by 5 bases and J by 4 bases, 8 bases remained unmatched. This CDR3 comprises 16 residues. The CDR3 protein is CASSPLAGVIYNEQFF. The CDR3 DNA follows: TGTGCCAGCAGCCCGCTAGCGGGAGTGATTTACAATGAGCAGTTCTTC. The variable domain in full, completed from reference TRBV7-3 and TRBJ2-1, reads GAGVSQTPSNKVTEKGKYVELRCDPISGHTALYWYRQSLGQGPEFLIYFQGTGAADDSGLPNDRFFAVRPEGSVSTLKIQRTERGDSAVYLCASSPLAGVIYNEQFFGPGTRLTVL.

This clone was detected a few times. The rearrangement uses TRBV29-1 and TRBJ1-1; D is ambiguous. CDR3 length equals 15 residues. Trimming pared 2 bases from V and 0 bases from J, leaving 13 bases between. The germline CDR1 and CDR2 sequences are SQVTM and ANQGSEA. CDR3 amino acids: CSVELGSFMNTEAFF. DNA for the CDR3: TGCAGCGTTGAACTCGGCAGTTTTATGAACACTGAAGCTTTCTTT.

This clone was detected only a few times. The CDR3 sequence is CASSPRGGEQFF. The CDR3 DNA reads TGTGCCAGCAGTCCTCGGGGGGGTGAGCAGTTCTTC. The rearrangement uses TRBV6-4 and TRBJ2-1; the match to TRBD2 covers 8 bases. This CDR3 has 12 amino acids. Germline V lookup: CDR1 MRHNA, CDR2 SNTAGT. With 5 bases clipped from V and 9 bases from J, the junction kept 3 bases outside the gene matches.

This clone was seen only once. The rearrangement joins TRBV29-1 to TRBJ1-4; D gene ambiguous. Trimming took off 4 bases at V and 4 bases at J, with 7 bases between the two ends. Germline-derived CDR1 and CDR2 are SQVTM and ANQGSEA. The length of the CDR3 is 12 residues. The chain's CDR3 is CSVVGRNEKLFF. In DNA form, the CDR3 reads TGCAGCGTTGTCGGGCGTAATGAAAAACTGTTTTTT.

This clone was recorded a few times. V gene TRBV7-8 combines with J gene TRBJ2-5, with TRBD1 matching 7 bases. Matching the DNA end better, TRBJ2-7 makes the J call doubtful. Germline CDR1 reads SGHVS; CDR2 reads FQNEAQ. This CDR3 is 15 amino acids long. CDR3 sequence: CASSFRRDSYYEQYF. The CDR3 DNA sequence: TGTGCCAGCAGCTTTAGACGGGACAGTTACTACGAGCAGTACTTC.

The J gene is TRBJ2-7, the V gene TRBV4-2; 14 nucleotides match TRBD2. Germline V CDR1 and CDR2: LGHNA, YNFKEQ. The ends lost 3 bases at V and 4 bases at J; junction bases unmatched: 8. There are 17 residues in the CDR3. The CDR3 DNA is TGTGCCAGCAGCCAGATCGGGACTAGCGGGAGTCGGTACGAGCAGTACTTC. It specifies CASSQIGTSGSRYEQYF.

This clone has a handful of counts. This chain uses TRBV6-1 with TRBJ1-5; D is undetermined. The V gene's germline CDR1 is MNHNS and CDR2 SASEGT. Trimming took off 4 bases at V and 7 bases at J, with 17 bases between the two ends. The CDR3 contains 15 residues. The CDR3 reads CASSASGQTWQPQHF. CDR3 nucleotide sequence: TGTGCCAGCAGTGCGTCCGGCCAGACGTGGCAGCCCCAGCATTTT.

The chain is built from TRBV14 and TRBJ1-3; D may be TRBD1 (6 bases). This CDR3 contains 15 residues. Germline V gene sequence: CDR1 SGHDN, CDR2 FVKESK. V gave up 6 bases and J gave up 4 bases, with 16 bases separating them. The CDR3 loop is CASSKNAGTGNTIYF. CDR3 in DNA: TGTGCCAGCAGTAAGAACGCCGGGACAGGAAACACCATATATTTT.

In its sample, this clone was seen once. The chain joins TRBV19 to TRBJ1-5; D unclear. The V gene lost 6 bases and the J gene lost 0 bases, with 15 bases spanning the gap. Germline-derived CDR1 and CDR2 are LNHDA and SQIVND (reference sequence). There are 16 residues in the CDR3. CDR3 nucleotides: TGTGCCAGTAGCCCCCGTAGGGATTATAGCAATCAGCCCCAGCATTTT. This encodes CASSPRRDYSNQPQHF.

This clone was seen more than once but under ten times. This rearrangement joins TRBV4-3 to TRBJ2-7; 11 nucleotides align to TRBD1. The CDR3 totals 14 residues. V gave up 5 bases and J gave up 7 bases; unmatched junction bases: 7. Germline assignment: CDR1 LGHNA and CDR2 YSLEER. Here the CDR3 DNA reads TGCGCCAGCAGCGCCGGACAGGGGGCGCGGGAGCAGTACTTC. This sequence encodes CASSAGQGAREQYF.

The sample holds a few counts of this clone. V gene TRBV20-1 combines with J gene TRBJ2-7; D uncertain. The V end was cut by 1 base, the J end by 6 bases, with 7 bases between. Germline CDR1 DFQATT, CDR2 SNEGSKA (reference sequence). CDR3 length: 11 residues. This CDR3 is CSARVRPEQYF. The CDR3 region has the DNA TGCAGTGCTAGAGTCCGGCCCGAGCAGTACTTC.

This clone was counted a few times. CDR3 sequence reads: CASRNSDGNTIYF. In DNA, the CDR3 is TGTGCCAGTAGGAACTCCGACGGAAACACCATATATTTT. The chain has TRBV19 and TRBJ1-3; D not resolved. CDR1 LNHDA and CDR2 SQIVND come from the germline V gene (reference sequence). Trimming took 6 bases from V and 4 from J, leaving 10 bases between them. The CDR3 is 13 residues long.

This clone showed up just a few times. This rearrangement joins TRBV6-6 to TRBJ2-2; TRBD2 matches 9 bases. The CDR3 covers 15 residues. V lost 6 bases to trimming and J lost 4 bases; unmatched junction nucleotides: 6. CDR1 MNHNY and CDR2 SVGAGI come from the germline V gene (reference sequence). The DNA of the CDR3 is TGTGCCAGCAGCCTCCTTAGCGGGAGCACCGGGGAGCTGTTTTTT. Translated, it gives CASSLLSGSTGELFF.

The chain has TRBV28 and TRBJ2-1, with 7 bases identical to TRBD2. Germline lookup yields CDR1 MDHEN and CDR2 SYDVKM. After removal of 6 bases from V and 6 bases from J, the junction contained 11 bases not matched to a gene. The CDR3 sequence is 15 residues long. CDR3 protein: CASSGGTPLSNEQFF. The CDR3 DNA is TGTGCCAGCAGCGGGGGGACCCCCCTTTCCAATGAGCAGTTCTTC.

This chain links TRBV9 with TRBJ1-4, with TRBD1 as a possible D gene (6 bases). Germline-derived CDR1 and CDR2 are SGDLS and YYNGEE. CDR3 length: 15 residues. V gave up 4 bases and J gave up 8 bases, with 18 bases separating them. CDR3 in amino acids: CASSTTGNLGEKLFF. CDR3 nucleotides: TGTGCCAGCAGCACCACAGGGAATCTGGGCGAAAAACTGTTTTTT.

The chain has TRBV6-8 and TRBJ2-1, with 11 bases identical to TRBD2. The CDR3 loop spans 16 amino acids. The J segment lost 8 bases and the V segment lost 6 bases, leaving 12 bases of the junction unmatched. CDR1 and CDR2 from the germline V gene are MNHGY and SAAAGT. CDR3: CASRSILAGGGDEQFF. The CDR3 nucleotides are TGTGCCAGCAGGTCGATTCTAGCGGGAGGAGGTGATGAGCAGTTCTTC.

V gene TRBV18 combines with J gene TRBJ1-1, with D possibly matching TRBD1 (5 bases). The CDR3 sequence is 18 residues long. Germline-derived CDR1 and CDR2 are KGHSH and LQKENI. Trimming took off 5 bases at V and 1 base at J, with 23 bases between the two ends. The CDR3 coding sequence is TGTGCCAGCTCATCCCGGGACGGCGGATTAGGGAAGAACACTGAAGCTTTCTTT. It specifies CASSSRDGGLGKNTEAFF. Using reference TRBV18 and TRBJ1-1 for the parts outside the CDR3, the full variable domain is NAGVMQNPRHLVRRRGQEARLRCSPMKGHSHVYWYRQLPEEGLKFMVYLQKENIIDESGMPKERFSAEFPKEGPSILRIQQVVRGDSAAYFCASSSRDGGLGKNTEAFFGQGTRLTVV.

J is TRBJ1-1 and V is TRBV7-8; D gene uncertain. The CDR3 runs to 13 residues. CDR1 is SGHVS and CDR2 is FQNEAQ in the germline V gene. Deletions cut 3 bases from V and 3 bases from J, with 8 bases between. CDR3 sequence (DNA): TGTGCCAGCAGCTTTTTCGTTGACACTGAAGCTTTCTTT. Encoded protein: CASSFFVDTEAFF.

This clone was counted a few times. The chain employs TRBV4-2 and TRBJ2-5; D unclear. From germline, CDR1 is LGHNA and CDR2 YNFKEQ. The CDR3 extends over 14 amino acids. V shed 9 bases and J shed 5 bases, with 19 bases lying between them. Here the CDR3 DNA reads TGTGCCAGTGTGGATGGGCCCAACACGGAGACCCAGTACTTC. Translated: CASVDGPNTETQYF.

Only a few counts were recorded for this clone. The V call is TRBV5-8, the J call TRBJ1-2, with D possibly TRBD1 on 5 matching bases. V was shortened by 1 base and J by 8 bases, with 15 bases between the two germline ends. CDR3 length: 14 residues. Germline CDR1 reads SGHTS; CDR2 reads YDEGEE. The CDR3 DNA is TGTGCCAGCAGCTTGAACCCGGGACGAAAAGGCTACACCTTC. Residues: CASSLNPGRKGYTF.

This clone turned up a few times. CDR3 coding DNA: TGTGCCAGCTCACCATGGGGTCCGGACAGCCTTTCCTACGAGCAGTACTTC. Translation: CASSPWGPDSLSYEQYF. The rearrangement uses TRBV18 and TRBJ2-7; TRBD1 is a possible D gene (6 bases). V lost 2 bases and J lost 1, with 18 bases in between. In germline, CDR1 is KGHSH, CDR2 LQKENI. The CDR3 is made up of 17 amino acids.